Listed below are T cell receptor beta chains from one sample, sequenced in a study of T cell repertoires in ileal Crohn's disease. Clones were read by immunoSEQ multiplex PCR, and TCRdb kept only the in-frame ones, dropping some. The sample includes about 15,000 clones, about 55% of them seen just once. Input material: ileal tissue. These receptors were collected from an adult with Crohn's disease. Each CDR3 is given with its conserved first and last residue. Each record gives: V gene, clone size, D gene, J gene, CDR3 DNA, CDR3 protein. A D gene is named only where the DNA matches it firmly. Clone sizes are given selectively: once, few, many, or a class where the clone is expanded.

V gene: TRBV6-6; clone size: NA; D gene: TRBD1; J gene: TRBJ1-3; CDR3 DNA: TGTGCCAGCAGTGCAAGGACAGGAACCTCTGGAAACACCATATATTTT; CDR3 protein: CASSARTGTSGNTIYF
V gene: TRBV10-3; clone size: medium-sized; D gene: TRBD2; J gene: TRBJ2-7; CDR3 DNA: TGTGCCATCAGTGGGACTAGCGGGACCTACGAGCAGTACTTC; CDR3 protein: CAISGTSGTYEQYF
V gene: TRBV5-4; clone size: NA; D gene: TRBD2; J gene: TRBJ2-1; CDR3 DNA: TGTGCCAGCAGCTCCGGGACTAGCGGGAGGGGGGGTGAGCAGTTCTTC; CDR3 protein: CASSSGTSGRGGEQFF
V gene: TRBV25-1; clone size: NA; D gene: NA; J gene: TRBJ1-2; CDR3 DNA: TGTGCCAGCAGTGATGGGGGGAGGAATGGCTACACCTTC; CDR3 protein: CASSDGGRNGYTF
V gene: TRBV7-2; clone size: medium-sized; D gene: TRBD1; J gene: TRBJ2-5; CDR3 DNA: TGTGCCAGCAGCTTAGCGCGGACAGGGGGCCCCCAGTACTTC; CDR3 protein: CASSLARTGGPQYF
V gene: TRBV28; clone size: NA; D gene: TRBD1; J gene: TRBJ1-1; CDR3 DNA: TGTGCCAGCACCTTACGACTCGGGACAGGGAACACTGAAGCTTTCTTT; CDR3 protein: CASTLRLGTGNTEAFF
V gene: TRBV15; clone size: NA; D gene: TRBD2; J gene: TRBJ2-1; CDR3 DNA: TGTGCCACCAGCAGTGCGGGACTAGCGTACAATGAGCAGTTCTTC; CDR3 protein: CATSSAGLAYNEQFF
V gene: TRBV6-6; clone size: NA; D gene: NA; J gene: TRBJ1-1; CDR3 DNA: TGTGCCAGCAACAAACAGGGTAGCACTGAAGCTTTCTTT; CDR3 protein: CASNKQGSTEAFF
V gene: TRBV4-2; clone size: NA; D gene: NA; J gene: TRBJ1-1; CDR3 DNA: TGTGCCAGCAGCCAAGTGTTCGGGAACACTGAAGCTTTCTTT; CDR3 protein: CASSQVFGNTEAFF
V gene: TRBV7-4; clone size: NA; D gene: NA; J gene: TRBJ2-7; CDR3 DNA: TGTGCCAGCAGCGCACAAGGGGTGAATACCTACGAGCAGTACTTC; CDR3 protein: CASSAQGVNTYEQYF
V gene: TRBV5-1; clone size: NA; D gene: TRBD1; J gene: TRBJ2-7; CDR3 DNA: TGCGCCAGCAGCTTGGGGACAGGGATGGGCGAGCAGTACTTC; CDR3 protein: CASSLGTGMGEQYF
V gene: TRBV5-4; clone size: NA; D gene: NA; J gene: TRBJ2-5; CDR3 DNA: TGTGCCAGCAGCACCGGTACTCTTCAAGAGACCCAGTACTTC; CDR3 protein: CASSTGTLQETQYF
V gene: TRBV4-1; clone size: few; D gene: NA; J gene: TRBJ1-5; CDR3 DNA: TGCGCCAGCAGCCAGCTTACGGGGTTCAATCAGCCCCAGCATTTT; CDR3 protein: CASSQLTGFNQPQHF
V gene: TRBV7-9; clone size: NA; D gene: TRBD2; J gene: TRBJ2-3; CDR3 DNA: TGTGCCAGCAGCTTAGCGCTTGGCGGGAGGGATACAGATACGCAGTATTTT; CDR3 protein: CASSLALGGRDTDTQYF
V gene: TRBV5-1; clone size: medium-sized; D gene: NA; J gene: TRBJ1-1; CDR3 DNA: TGCGCCAGCAGCTTGGCCATGGGGGGAAAAAATGAAGCTTTCTTT; CDR3 protein: CASSLAMGGKNEAFF
V gene: TRBV19; clone size: NA; D gene: TRBD2; J gene: TRBJ2-1; CDR3 DNA: TGTGCCAGTAGTCGGACTAGCGGGAGCGATGAGCAGTTCTTC; CDR3 protein: CASSRTSGSDEQFF
V gene: TRBV4-1; clone size: NA; D gene: NA; J gene: TRBJ2-5; CDR3 DNA: TGCGCCAGCAGCCAAGCCCAGACTCGAGGGGAGACCCAGTACTTC; CDR3 protein: CASSQAQTRGETQYF
V gene: TRBV5-1; clone size: NA; D gene: NA; J gene: TRBJ1-1; CDR3 DNA: TGCGCCAGCAGCATCCAGGACACCCGGCGAGAAGCTTTCTTT; CDR3 protein: CASSIQDTRREAFF
V gene: TRBV28; clone size: NA; D gene: NA; J gene: TRBJ1-5; CDR3 DNA: TGTGCCAGCAGTTTAATGGGGGGAAATCAGCCCCAGCATTTT; CDR3 protein: CASSLMGGNQPQHF
V gene: TRBV2; clone size: NA; D gene: TRBD1; J gene: TRBJ1-5; CDR3 DNA: TGTGCCAGCAGCGGGACAGGGGTTCAGCCCCAGCATTTT; CDR3 protein: CASSGTGVQPQHF
V gene: TRBV6-9; clone size: NA; D gene: TRBD1; J gene: TRBJ2-7; CDR3 DNA: TGTGCCAGCAGTAGCTCACAGGGGGCCTACGAGCAGTACTTC; CDR3 protein: CASSSSQGAYEQYF
V gene: TRBV2; clone size: medium-sized; D gene: NA; J gene: TRBJ2-7; CDR3 DNA: TGTGCCAGCAGGTATTACTACGAGCAGTACTTC; CDR3 protein: CASRYYYEQYF
V gene: TRBV30; clone size: few; D gene: NA; J gene: TRBJ2-2; CDR3 DNA: TGTGCCTGGAGGGTACAGAAATACACCGGGGAGCTGTTTTTT; CDR3 protein: CAWRVQKYTGELFF
V gene: TRBV7-2; clone size: once; D gene: NA; J gene: TRBJ1-3; CDR3 DNA: TGTGCCAGCAGCCCCGGTATAGGGGGAACTGGAAACACCATATATTTT; CDR3 protein: CASSPGIGGTGNTIYF
V gene: TRBV28; clone size: NA; D gene: NA; J gene: TRBJ1-1; CDR3 DNA: TGTGCCAGCAGTTTCGGTTTCGGGACTGAAGCTTTCTTT; CDR3 protein: CASSFGFGTEAFF
V gene: TRBV7-9; clone size: few; D gene: TRBD1; J gene: TRBJ2-2; CDR3 DNA: TGTGCCAGCAGCTATTCGGGACAGTTCACCGGGGAGCTGTTTTTT; CDR3 protein: CASSYSGQFTGELFF
V gene: TRBV29-1; clone size: few; D gene: TRBD1; J gene: TRBJ2-6; CDR3 DNA: TGCAGCGTGGGACAGGGTAGTAGTGGCGTCCTGACTTTC; CDR3 protein: CSVGQGSSGVLTF
V gene: TRBV4-1; clone size: few; D gene: TRBD1; J gene: TRBJ2-7; CDR3 DNA: TGCGCCAGCAGCCTCGGACAGGGTAACTACGAGCAGTACTTC; CDR3 protein: CASSLGQGNYEQYF
V gene: TRBV9; clone size: once; D gene: TRBD1; J gene: TRBJ1-1; CDR3 DNA: TGTGCCAGCAGCGTTCACAGGGGAATGGGCACTGAAGCTTTCTTT; CDR3 protein: CASSVHRGMGTEAFF
V gene: TRBV5-6; clone size: NA; D gene: NA; J gene: TRBJ2-7; CDR3 DNA: TGTGCCAGCAGCTACGGTCACTCCTACGAGCAGTACTTC; CDR3 protein: CASSYGHSYEQYF
V gene: TRBV6-1; clone size: NA; D gene: NA; J gene: TRBJ2-2; CDR3 DNA: TGTGCCAGTAGCTTGGTTGCAGCCCCCTCCGGGGAGCTGTTTTTT; CDR3 protein: CASSLVAAPSGELFF
V gene: TRBV30; clone size: NA; D gene: TRBD2; J gene: TRBJ2-7; CDR3 DNA: TGTGCCTGGAGTGAGGGCGGGAGTTCCTACGAGCAGTACTTC; CDR3 protein: CAWSEGGSSYEQYF
V gene: TRBV11-3; clone size: NA; D gene: TRBD2; J gene: TRBJ2-1; CDR3 DNA: TGTGCCAGCAGCTCTAGCGGGAGAGGATACAATGAGCAGTTCTTC; CDR3 protein: CASSSSGRGYNEQFF
V gene: TRBV7-2; clone size: NA; D gene: NA; J gene: TRBJ2-3; CDR3 DNA: TGTGCCAGCAGCTTAGAGGGACTCCGCACAGATACGCAGTATTTT; CDR3 protein: CASSLEGLRTDTQYF
V gene: TRBV4-3; clone size: few; D gene: TRBD1; J gene: TRBJ1-1; CDR3 DNA: TGCGCCAGCAGCCACGATGACAGGGTGGACACTGAAGCTTTCTTT; CDR3 protein: CASSHDDRVDTEAFF
V gene: TRBV10-3; clone size: NA; D gene: NA; J gene: TRBJ1-3; CDR3 DNA: TGTGCCATCAGGAGGGGATCAGGGGACTCTGGAAACACCATATATTTT; CDR3 protein: CAIRRGSGDSGNTIYF
V gene: TRBV6-5; clone size: NA; D gene: TRBD2; J gene: TRBJ2-1; CDR3 DNA: TGTGCCGCCCTTGCCCGGGGACTAGTTCTCAATGAGCAGTTCTTC; CDR3 protein: CAALARGLVLNEQFF
V gene: TRBV5-3; clone size: once; D gene: TRBD1; J gene: TRBJ1-1; CDR3 DNA: TGTGCCAGAAGACGTGGGACAGGGGGCTTGTGCCACACTGAAGCTTTCTTT; CDR3 protein: CARRRGTGGLCHTEAFF
V gene: TRBV13; clone size: NA; D gene: NA; J gene: TRBJ1-3; CDR3 DNA: TGTGCCAGCAGCTCCTCGTCCGGGATGGAATATTTT; CDR3 protein: CASSSSSGMEYF
V gene: TRBV5-1; clone size: NA; D gene: TRBD1; J gene: TRBJ2-5; CDR3 DNA: TGCGCCAGCAGCTGGGACAGTAACCAAGAGACCCAGTACTTC; CDR3 protein: CASSWDSNQETQYF
V gene: TRBV18; clone size: NA; D gene: TRBD1; J gene: TRBJ1-5; CDR3 DNA: TGTGCCAGCTCACCGACAGGGTTGGAGCCCCAGCATTTT; CDR3 protein: CASSPTGLEPQHF
V gene: TRBV7-7; clone size: NA; D gene: TRBD1; J gene: TRBJ2-7; CDR3 DNA: TGTGCTAGCAGTCCAGGACAGGGGGCCAACGAGCAGTACTTC; CDR3 protein: CASSPGQGANEQYF
V gene: TRBV9; clone size: NA; D gene: NA; J gene: TRBJ2-1; CDR3 DNA: TGTGCCAGCAGCCCGAGGGAGCTAGAAAATGGTGAGCAGTTCTTC; CDR3 protein: CASSPRELENGEQFF
V gene: TRBV4-2; clone size: NA; D gene: NA; J gene: TRBJ2-7; CDR3 DNA: TGTGCCAGCAGCCAAGATCCCACGGGTCACTACGAGCAGTACTTC; CDR3 protein: CASSQDPTGHYEQYF
V gene: TRBV28; clone size: once; D gene: TRBD2; J gene: TRBJ2-2; CDR3 DNA: TGTGCCAGCAGGAGACTAGCGGGAGGAGGTTTCGGGGAGCTGTTTTTT; CDR3 protein: CASRRLAGGGFGELFF
V gene: TRBV7-9; clone size: once; D gene: NA; J gene: TRBJ1-1; CDR3 DNA: TGTGCCAGCACCCCTAATGTGAACACTGAAGCTTTCTTT; CDR3 protein: CASTPNVNTEAFF